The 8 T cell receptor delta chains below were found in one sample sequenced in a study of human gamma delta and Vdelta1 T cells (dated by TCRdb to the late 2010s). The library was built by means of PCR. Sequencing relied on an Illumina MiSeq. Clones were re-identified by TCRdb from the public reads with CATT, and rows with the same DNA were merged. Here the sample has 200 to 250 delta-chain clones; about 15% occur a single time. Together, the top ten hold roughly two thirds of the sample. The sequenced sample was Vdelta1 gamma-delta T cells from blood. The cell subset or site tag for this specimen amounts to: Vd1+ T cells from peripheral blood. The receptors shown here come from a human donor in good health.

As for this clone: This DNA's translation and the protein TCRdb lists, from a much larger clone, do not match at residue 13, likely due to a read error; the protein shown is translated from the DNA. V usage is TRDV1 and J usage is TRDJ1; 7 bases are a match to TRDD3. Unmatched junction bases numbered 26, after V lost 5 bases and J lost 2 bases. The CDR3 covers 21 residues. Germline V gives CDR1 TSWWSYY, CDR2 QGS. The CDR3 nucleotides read TGTGCTCTTGGGAACCCACCGGGGGTCCGGGGATATGGATGTGAGACCGATAAACTCATCTTT. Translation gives CALGNPPGVRGYGCETDKLIF.

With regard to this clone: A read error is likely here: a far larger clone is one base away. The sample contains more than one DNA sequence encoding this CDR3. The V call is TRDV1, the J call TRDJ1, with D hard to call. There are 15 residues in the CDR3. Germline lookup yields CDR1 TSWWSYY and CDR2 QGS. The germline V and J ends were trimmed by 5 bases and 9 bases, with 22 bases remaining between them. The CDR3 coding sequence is TGTGCTCTTGGGATCCCAGATGAGGGTACGCGGGAACTCATCTTT. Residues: CALGIPDEGTRELIF.

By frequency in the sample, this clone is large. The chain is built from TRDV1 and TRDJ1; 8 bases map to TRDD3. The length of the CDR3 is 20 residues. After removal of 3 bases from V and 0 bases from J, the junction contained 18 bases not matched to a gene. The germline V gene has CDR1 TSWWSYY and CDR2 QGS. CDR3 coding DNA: TGTGCTCTTGGGGACTCCATCCTAAACGTACTGGGGGGGTACACCGATAAACTCATCTTT. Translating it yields CALGDSILNVLGGYTDKLIF.

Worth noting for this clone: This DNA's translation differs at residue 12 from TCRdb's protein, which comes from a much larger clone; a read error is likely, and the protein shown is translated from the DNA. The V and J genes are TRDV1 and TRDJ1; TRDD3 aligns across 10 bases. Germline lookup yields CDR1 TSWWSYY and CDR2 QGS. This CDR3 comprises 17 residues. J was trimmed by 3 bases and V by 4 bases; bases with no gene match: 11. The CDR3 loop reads CALGVLLGDPYADKLIF. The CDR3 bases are TGTGCTCTTGGGGTACTACTGGGGGATCCCTACGCCGATAAACTCATCTTT.

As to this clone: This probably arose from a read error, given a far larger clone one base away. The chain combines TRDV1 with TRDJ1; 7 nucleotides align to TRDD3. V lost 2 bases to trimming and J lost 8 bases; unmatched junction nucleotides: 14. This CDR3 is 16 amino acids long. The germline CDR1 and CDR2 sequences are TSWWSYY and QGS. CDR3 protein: CALGECRLRSWGKLIF. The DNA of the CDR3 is TGTGCTCTTGGGGAATGCCGCCTGCGTAGCTGGGGGAAACTCATCTTT.

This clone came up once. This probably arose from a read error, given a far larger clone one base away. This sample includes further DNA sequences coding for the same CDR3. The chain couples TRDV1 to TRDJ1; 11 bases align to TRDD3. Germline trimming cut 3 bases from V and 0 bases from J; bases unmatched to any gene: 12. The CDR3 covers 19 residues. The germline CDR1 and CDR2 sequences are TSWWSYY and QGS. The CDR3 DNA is TGTGCTCTTGGGGATTACGCAGGTGGGGGATACGCATACACCGATAAACTCATCTTT. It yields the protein CALGDYAGGGYAYTDKLIF.

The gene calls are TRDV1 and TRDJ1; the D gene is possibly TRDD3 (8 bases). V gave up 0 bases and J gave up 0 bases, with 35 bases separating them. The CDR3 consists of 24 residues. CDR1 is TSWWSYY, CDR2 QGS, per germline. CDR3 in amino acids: CALGELPHLPPVLGIPAYTDKLIF. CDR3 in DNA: TGTGCTCTTGGGGAACTTCCCCACCTTCCTCCCGTACTGGGGATACCAGCGTACACCGATAAACTCATCTTT.

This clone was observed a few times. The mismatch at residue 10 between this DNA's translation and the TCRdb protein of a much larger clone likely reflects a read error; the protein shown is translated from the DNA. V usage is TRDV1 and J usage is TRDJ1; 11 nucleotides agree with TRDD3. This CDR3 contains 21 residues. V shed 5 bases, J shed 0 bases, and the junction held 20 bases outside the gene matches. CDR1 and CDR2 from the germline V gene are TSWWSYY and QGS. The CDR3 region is CALGPRLQFAVLGDNTDKLIF. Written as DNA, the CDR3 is TGTGCTCTTGGGCCTCGCCTCCAGTTCGCCGTACTGGGGGATAACACCGATAAACTCATCTTT.